Listed below are T cell receptor beta chains from one sample, sequenced in a study of shared clonotypes between healthy human individuals. Assay used: immunoSEQ multiplex PCR; TCRdb lists only in-frame clones, some missing. The sample lists fewer than 650,000 clones, 70% to 80% occurring once. Specimen: PBMCs. Every receptor here comes from a middle-aged woman in good health. Some clones in this sample may be carry-over from other donors' samples. The CDR3 runs from the conserved cysteine through the conserved F or W. A D gene is named only where the DNA matches it firmly.

d_gene: -
v_gene: TRBV6-4
CDR3aa: CASSDRAGVGNGDEQFF

d_gene: TRBD2
v_gene: TRBV7-3
CDR3aa: CASSPGTSGLYNEQFF

d_gene: TRBD2
v_gene: TRBV7-9
CDR3aa: CASSRPPSGSTDTQYF

d_gene: -
v_gene: TRBV29-1
CDR3aa: CSVYRVSTEAFF

d_gene: -
v_gene: TRBV2
CDR3aa: CASRESPGPRRYF

d_gene: -
v_gene: TRBV27
CDR3aa: CASSSLAGAANTGELFF

d_gene: -
v_gene: TRBV18
CDR3aa: CASSPLRAGAQQTQYF

d_gene: TRBD1
v_gene: TRBV9
CDR3aa: CASSLGADRGGNYGYTF

d_gene: -
v_gene: TRBV28
CDR3aa: CATAGFRETQYF

d_gene: TRBD1
v_gene: TRBV18
CDR3aa: CASSPPGQGYEQYF

d_gene: TRBD2
v_gene: TRBV19
CDR3aa: CASTRTSGNTGELFF

d_gene: -
v_gene: TRBV4-1
CDR3aa: CASSQRASWDTGELFF

d_gene: -
v_gene: TRBV6-1
CDR3aa: CASRPVPGNEQFF

d_gene: -
v_gene: TRBV5-6
CDR3aa: CASSLRPGANTEAFF

d_gene: TRBD1
v_gene: TRBV11-2
CDR3aa: CASSPRQGKQETQYF